This is a list of T cell receptor beta chains from one sample in a study of OX40 agonist ivuxolimab in advanced cancers. TCRdb's copy holds only in-frame clones and misses some; the assay was immunoSEQ multiplex PCR. The sample contains around 83,000 clones, approximately 85% of which appear only once. This specimen consisted of CD4+ or CD8+ T cells sorted from blood, obtained in a trial of the OX40 agonist ivuxolimab. The receptors were sampled from an adult with an advanced solid tumor such as melanoma, head and neck, liver or kidney cancer. Each CDR3 is given with its conserved first and last residue. A D gene is named only where the DNA matches it firmly. Size values are once, few and many counts, or a class for expanded clones, and some rows have none.

NA	TRBV27	NA	TRBJ1-5	TGTGCCAGCGGGCGAAGCAATCAGCCCCAGCATTTT	CASGRSNQPQHF
NA	TRBV30	NA	TRBJ2-4	TGTGCCTGGAGTGTACTGGGAAACATTCAGTACTTC	CAWSVLGNIQYF
NA	TRBV10-1	NA	TRBJ2-3	TGCGCCAGCAGTCTGCGGCGGGGCACAGATACGCAGTATTTT	CASSLRRGTDTQYF
NA	TRBV6-5	TRBD1	TRBJ1-2	TGTGCCAGCAGTTATCAGGGGGTGTCCAAGGATGGCTACACCTTC	CASSYQGVSKDGYTF
NA	TRBV28	TRBD1	TRBJ1-2	TGTGCCAGCAGTACAGGGGGGCAGGAGTATGGCTACACCTTC	CASSTGGQEYGYTF
once	TRBV11-2	TRBD1	TRBJ2-2	TGTGCCAGCAGCTTAGAGTCGGGACAGATGTTGGGACGTACCGGGGAGCTGTTTTTT	CASSLESGQMLGRTGELFF
NA	TRBV6-1	TRBD1	TRBJ1-1	TGTGCCAGCAGGGAACAGGGGATTGGTGAAGCTTTCTTT	CASREQGIGEAFF
NA	TRBV19	NA	TRBJ1-5	TGTGCCAGTAGTATGTATACCCCTAGCAATCAGCCCCAGCATTTT	CASSMYTPSNQPQHF
NA	TRBV20-1	NA	TRBJ2-7	TGCAGTGCTTTGAGGGACGAGCAGTACTTC	CSALRDEQYF
NA	TRBV23-1	NA	TRBJ2-5	TGCGCCAGCAGTCAGTGGGACAAACTCCAAGAGACCCAGTACTTC	CASSQWDKLQETQYF
NA	TRBV7-6	NA	TRBJ1-1	TGTGCCAGCAGCTTAGGAGGGACCGGCACTGAAGCTTTCTTT	CASSLGGTGTEAFF
NA	TRBV11-2	NA	TRBJ1-1	TGTGCCAGCAGGCGCCTAGGGGGGAACACTGAAGCTTTCTTT	CASRRLGGNTEAFF
NA	TRBV6-1	TRBD2	TRBJ2-1	TGTGCCAGCAGAACCTCCTCGGGCGGGAGCGATGAGCAGTTCTTC	CASRTSSGGSDEQFF
NA	TRBV10-1	TRBD2	TRBJ2-5	TGCGCCAGCAGGGGGGGACTAGCGGGGCAAGAGACCCAGTACTTC	CASRGGLAGQETQYF
NA	TRBV2	TRBD1	TRBJ2-7	TGTGCCAGGGGGGGACAGGGGTACGAGCAGTACTTC	CARGGQGYEQYF
NA	TRBV27	NA	TRBJ1-5	TGTGCCAGCAGTTTAATTCCCAATCAGCCCCAGCATTTT	CASSLIPNQPQHF
NA	TRBV6-1	NA	TRBJ1-3	TGTGCCAGCAGCGAGGGAGCCTCTGGAAACACCATATATTTT	CASSEGASGNTIYF
NA	TRBV5-1	NA	TRBJ2-7	TGCGCCAGCAGCTTGCCAACGCCAGGGTCCCACGAGCAGTACTTC	CASSLPTPGSHEQYF
NA	TRBV7-2	TRBD2	TRBJ2-7	TGTGCCAGCAGCTTAAGCGGGAGCAGCCACGAGCAGTACTTC	CASSLSGSSHEQYF
NA	TRBV7-7	NA	TRBJ2-1	TGTGCTAGCAGCTTATCGGCGGGTTCCTACAATGAGCAGTTCTTC	CASSLSAGSYNEQFF
once	TRBV30	NA	TRBJ1-2	TGTGCCTGGATCGACTCTCCTTCTACCTACACCTTC	CAWIDSPSTYTF
NA	TRBV11-3	NA	TRBJ2-2	TGTGCCAGCAGCTTCGGAAACACCGGGGAGCTGTTTTTT	CASSFGNTGELFF
NA	TRBV23-1	NA	TRBJ1-6	TGCGCCCACAAGTCAGAGTCAAGCTCCTATAATTCACCCCTCCACTTT	CAHKSESSSYNSPLHF
NA	TRBV7-8	NA	TRBJ2-7	TGTGCCAGCAGCTTAGCGCCAGGAATCGAGCAGTACTTC	CASSLAPGIEQYF
once	TRBV18	NA	TRBJ2-6	TGTGCCAGCTCACCTTCCGACAGCTCTGGGGCCAACGTCCTGACTTTC	CASSPSDSSGANVLTF
NA	TRBV5-5	TRBD1	TRBJ2-1	TGTGCCAGCAGCGGGACAGGGGAGGATGAGCAGTTCTTC	CASSGTGEDEQFF
NA	TRBV6-1	TRBD2	TRBJ2-7	TGTGCCAGCAGCCCCGGGGGGGTACACGAGCAGTACTTC	CASSPGGVHEQYF
once	TRBV6-6	TRBD2	TRBJ2-3	TGTGCCAGCAGTGCCACTAGCGGGAGTGGCACAGATACGCAGTATTTT	CASSATSGSGTDTQYF
NA	TRBV6-5	TRBD2	TRBJ2-7	TGTGCCAGCAGACTAGCGGAGAGCTCCTACGAGCAGTACTTC	CASRLAESSYEQYF
NA	TRBV7-8	NA	TRBJ1-4	TGTGCCAGCAGCTTAGCCGAGGGGGATCTAAATGAAAAACTGTTTTTT	CASSLAEGDLNEKLFF
NA	TRBV5-1	TRBD1	TRBJ1-3	TGCGCCAGCAGCTTGGAGGACAGGGGAACTGGAAACACCATATATTTT	CASSLEDRGTGNTIYF
NA	TRBV5-4	TRBD2	TRBJ2-7	TGTGCCAGCAGCTCGTCAATTGCTAGCGGCGAGCAGTACTTC	CASSSSIASGEQYF
NA	TRBV5-1	NA	TRBJ2-7	TGCGCCAGCAGCTTGCGGCAGTTTGGATCCTACGAGCAGTACTTC	CASSLRQFGSYEQYF
NA	TRBV7-9	NA	TRBJ2-7	TGTGCCAGCAGCTTAGGAACGGACGGATTCTACGAGCAGTACTTC	CASSLGTDGFYEQYF
NA	TRBV18	NA	TRBJ2-5	TGTGCCAGCTCACCCCGGACGGGGCAACAAGAGACCCAGTACTTC	CASSPRTGQQETQYF
NA	TRBV7-6	TRBD2	TRBJ2-1	TGTGCCAGCACTCCTAGCGGGAGAAACAATGAGCAGTTCTTC	CASTPSGRNNEQFF
NA	TRBV4-2	NA	TRBJ1-3	TGTGCCAGCAGCCAAGATAGGAACACAGGAAACACCATATATTTT	CASSQDRNTGNTIYF
NA	TRBV27	NA	TRBJ2-3	TGTGCCAGCAGTGACCGCCCCATCGATACGCAGTATTTT	CASSDRPIDTQYF
NA	TRBV6-1	NA	TRBJ2-1	TGTGCCAGCAGGCATGCGGTGACCTCCTACAATGAGCAGTTCTTC	CASRHAVTSYNEQFF
once	TRBV7-2	TRBD2	TRBJ2-1	TGTGCCAGCAGCTTAGAGGTAGCGGGAGCGGGCAATGAGCAGTTCTTC	CASSLEVAGAGNEQFF
NA	TRBV9	NA	TRBJ2-3	TGTGCCAGCAGCCCAGGACTGGTTAGCACAGATACGCAGTATTTT	CASSPGLVSTDTQYF
NA	TRBV11-2	TRBD2	TRBJ2-5	TGTGCCAGCAGCCAGTCTAGCGGGTGGGGAGAGACCCAGTACTTC	CASSQSSGWGETQYF
NA	TRBV6-6	TRBD2	TRBJ2-1	TGTGCCAGCAGTTACGACGGCGCGGGAGGTGCCAGTGAGCAGTTCTTC	CASSYDGAGGASEQFF
NA	TRBV5-1	TRBD1	TRBJ1-2	TGCGCCAGCAGCTCACAGGGGGGAAACTATGGCTACACCTTC	CASSSQGGNYGYTF
NA	TRBV7-9	NA	TRBJ2-5	TGTGCCAGCAGGCGGACCCACCAGGAGACCCAGTACTTC	CASRRTHQETQYF
NA	TRBV10-3	NA	TRBJ1-1	TGTGCCATCAGTGAGTCGAGTCTGGCCCTTGGGGGGAGGGCTGAAGCTTTCTTT	CAISESSLALGGRAEAFF
NA	TRBV27	NA	TRBJ1-6	TGTGCCAGCAGTTTTACCCGCGACAGGTTGGGGTCACCCCTCCACTTT	CASSFTRDRLGSPLHF
NA	TRBV2	NA	TRBJ2-3	TGTGCCAGCAGCAGGGGACTCACAGATACGCAGTATTTT	CASSRGLTDTQYF
NA	TRBV11-2	NA	TRBJ2-7	TGTGCCAGCAGCTTAGGGATGTACGAGCAGTACTTC	CASSLGMYEQYF
NA	TRBV11-3	TRBD2	TRBJ2-1	TGTGCCAGCAGCTTCAGTTGGCGGGAGTACAATGAGCAGTTCTTC	CASSFSWREYNEQFF
NA	TRBV6-1	TRBD2	TRBJ2-3	TGTGCCAGCTCTTTTGGGAGGGCGCGGGCAGATACGCAGTATTTT	CASSFGRARADTQYF